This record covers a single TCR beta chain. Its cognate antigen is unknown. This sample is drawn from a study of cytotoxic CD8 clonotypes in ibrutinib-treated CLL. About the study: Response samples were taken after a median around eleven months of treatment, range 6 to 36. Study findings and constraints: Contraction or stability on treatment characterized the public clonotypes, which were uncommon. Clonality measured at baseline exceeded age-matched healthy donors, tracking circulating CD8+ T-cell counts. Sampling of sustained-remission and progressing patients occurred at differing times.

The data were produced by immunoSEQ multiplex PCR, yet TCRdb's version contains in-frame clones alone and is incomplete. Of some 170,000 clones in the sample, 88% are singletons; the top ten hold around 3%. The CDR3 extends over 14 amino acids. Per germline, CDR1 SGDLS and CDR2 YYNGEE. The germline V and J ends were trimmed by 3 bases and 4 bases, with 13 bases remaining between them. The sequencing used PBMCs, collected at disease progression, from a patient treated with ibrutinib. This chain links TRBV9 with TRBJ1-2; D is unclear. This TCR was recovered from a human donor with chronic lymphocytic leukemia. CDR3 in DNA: TGTGCCAGCAGCGCAGTCGAAGGAGTCTATGGCTACACCTTC. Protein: CASSAVEGVYGYTF.